A selection of T cell receptor beta chains follows, all from one sample in a study of long-term antiretroviral therapy in people with HIV. Sequencing used immunoSEQ multiplex PCR; TCRdb keeps in-frame clones, though not all of them. The data show some 17,000 clones, 60% to 85% seen once. The starting material was unsorted PBMCs, obtained at the start of antiretroviral therapy. These receptors were collected from a young man with HIV. Each CDR3 is given with its conserved first and last residue. The order of the fields is clone size, D gene, V gene, J gene, CDR3 DNA, CDR3 protein. D genes are given only for firm matches. Where a row states a size, it is once, few, many or the class of an expanded clone; other rows omit it.

clone_size: -; d_call: -; v_call: TRBV4-1; j_call: TRBJ2-1; cdr3_nt: TGCGCCAGCAGCCAAGATGGGGGAAATAGTAATGAGCAGTTCTTC; cdr3_aa: CASSQDGGNSNEQFF
clone_size: few; d_call: TRBD1; v_call: TRBV19; j_call: TRBJ1-1; cdr3_nt: TGTGCCAGTAGCATCGGGACAGGGGGGTGGACTGAAGCTTTCTTT; cdr3_aa: CASSIGTGGWTEAFF
clone_size: -; d_call: -; v_call: TRBV19; j_call: TRBJ2-5; cdr3_nt: TGTGCCAGTAGCTCCTCGTGGGCAGGGGAGGTAGAGACCCAGTACTTC; cdr3_aa: CASSSSWAGEVETQYF
clone_size: -; d_call: -; v_call: TRBV28; j_call: TRBJ2-7; cdr3_nt: TGTGCCAGCAAGGTAGCGGCGACCTACGAGCAGTACTTC; cdr3_aa: CASKVAATYEQYF
clone_size: -; d_call: -; v_call: TRBV11-1; j_call: TRBJ2-3; cdr3_nt: TGTGCCAGCAGCTTAGCGGGACCTGGGAGCACAGATACGCAGTATTTT; cdr3_aa: CASSLAGPGSTDTQYF
clone_size: few; d_call: TRBD1; v_call: TRBV7-9; j_call: TRBJ1-5; cdr3_nt: TGTGCCAGCAGCCGGACAGGGGGAAATCAGCCCCAGCATTTT; cdr3_aa: CASSRTGGNQPQHF
clone_size: -; d_call: -; v_call: TRBV28; j_call: TRBJ1-2; cdr3_nt: TGTGCCAGCAGTACCAGGGGAACCTATGGCTACACCTTC; cdr3_aa: CASSTRGTYGYTF
clone_size: -; d_call: TRBD2; v_call: TRBV19; j_call: TRBJ2-1; cdr3_nt: TGTGCCAGTAGTATAGGAGCGGGAGGGAGCAATGAGCAGTTCTTC; cdr3_aa: CASSIGAGGSNEQFF
clone_size: once; d_call: -; v_call: TRBV9; j_call: TRBJ2-3; cdr3_nt: TGTGCCAGCAGCCCGGGTCCTAGCCCTATCACAGATACGCAGTATTTT; cdr3_aa: CASSPGPSPITDTQYF
clone_size: -; d_call: -; v_call: TRBV7-2; j_call: TRBJ1-2; cdr3_nt: TGTGCCAGCAGCTTAGGTGGAGCAAACTATGGCTACACCTTC; cdr3_aa: CASSLGGANYGYTF
clone_size: -; d_call: -; v_call: TRBV6-1; j_call: TRBJ2-1; cdr3_nt: TGTGCCAGCAGTGAGGGCGAATTCCCCTACAATGAGCAGTTCTTC; cdr3_aa: CASSEGEFPYNEQFF
clone_size: -; d_call: -; v_call: TRBV10-3; j_call: TRBJ1-1; cdr3_nt: TGTGCCATTTACAGGGAGAGGAACACTGAAGCTTTCTTT; cdr3_aa: CAIYRERNTEAFF
clone_size: once; d_call: -; v_call: TRBV15; j_call: TRBJ2-3; cdr3_nt: TGTGCCACCAGCAGAGCGCGGGACCAACCTACGAGGAATTTT; cdr3_aa: CATSRARDQPTRNF
clone_size: -; d_call: -; v_call: TRBV19; j_call: TRBJ1-5; cdr3_nt: TGTGCCAGTAGTATGACTGTATATAGCAATCAGCCCCAGCATTTT; cdr3_aa: CASSMTVYSNQPQHF
clone_size: -; d_call: TRBD1; v_call: TRBV4-2; j_call: TRBJ2-7; cdr3_nt: TGTGCCAGCAGCCAAGATACAGCCCGGACAGGGGGAACCTACGAGCAGTACTTC; cdr3_aa: CASSQDTARTGGTYEQYF